This passage covers 31 T cell receptor beta chains from one sample sequenced in a study of T-cell memory formation after mild COVID-19. MiXCR was run by TCRdb on the 5' RACE reads, yielding one entry per CDR3 protein. This table has 400,000 to 500,000 distinct CDR3 sequences, 20% appearing once. Sequencing input: PBMCs or a T cell subset sorted from them (not recorded which). These receptors all come from an adult woman who had mild COVID-19 (a few samples of this study predate the infection). Cell type and time point are not known.

This clonotype was recorded at least ten times. The J gene is TRBJ2-5, the V gene TRBV7-2; D is unresolved. The germline V gene encodes CDR1 SGHTA and CDR2 FQGNSA. With 2 bases removed from V and 4 bases from J, the gap between germline ends came to 5 bases. This CDR3 spans 12 amino acids. CDR3 DNA: TGTGCCAGCAGCTTAAGCCGAGAGACCCAGTACTTC. It yields the protein CASSLSRETQYF.

CDR3 bases: TGTGCCACCAGTGATCGAAAGCGGACAGGCCATTCAGGGGCAGATACGCAGTATTTT. Encoded protein: CATSDRKRTGHSGADTQYF. This chain joins TRBV24-1 and TRBJ2-3; 7 nucleotides match TRBD1. V gave up 3 bases and J gave up 4 bases; unmatched junction bases: 18. Germline V CDR1 and CDR2: KGHDR, SFDVKD. The CDR3 is 19 residues long.

The chain couples TRBV27 to TRBJ1-1, with D possibly being TRBD1 (6 bases). The CDR3 has 13 amino acids. V dropped 4 bases and J dropped 4 bases, with 10 bases sitting between them. Germline-derived CDR1 and CDR2 are MNHEY and SMNVEV (reference sequence). The CDR3 protein is CASSSRGSTEAFF. The CDR3 DNA reads as TGTGCCAGCAGTTCCAGGGGAAGCACTGAAGCTTTCTTT.

The genes are TRBV7-2 and TRBJ1-2; D may be TRBD1 (5 bases). The CDR3 runs 15 residues. CDR1 and CDR2 from the germline V gene are SGHTA and FQGNSA. The V end lost 6 bases, the J end lost 3 bases, and 17 bases lay between the germline ends. The CDR3: CASRRGTLGDYGYTF. CDR3 DNA sequence: TGTGCCAGCAGACGCGGGACCCTGGGGGACTATGGCTACACCTTC.

In this sample, this clonotype turned up a few times. The gene calls are TRBV7-9 and TRBJ2-7; D may correspond to TRBD1 or TRBD2 (5 bases each). Germline CDR1 reads SEHNR; CDR2 reads FQNEAQ (reference sequence). Trimming took off 1 base at V and 5 bases at J, with 21 bases between the two ends. This CDR3 is 17 amino acids long. Written as DNA, the CDR3 is TGTGCCAGCAGCTTAGATTTCAACGGGTTCGGGGACGACGAGCAGTACTTC. Its translation: CASSLDFNGFGDDEQYF. Variable domain in full (rest from reference TRBV7-9 and TRBJ2-7): DTGVSQNPRHKITKRGQNVTFRCDPISEHNRLYWYRQTLGQGPEFLTYFQNEAQLEKSRLLSDRFSAERPKGSFSTLEIQRTEQGDSAMYLCASSLDFNGFGDDEQYFGPGTRLTVT.

This clonotype was recorded a few times. This chain connects TRBV28 to TRBJ2-7; D not certain. CDR1 is MDHEN, CDR2 SYDVKM, per germline. V was shortened by 5 bases and J by 0 bases, with 14 bases between the two germline ends. The CDR3 totals 15 residues. The CDR3 loop reads CASSPNWGSSYEQYF. The CDR3 DNA reads as TGTGCCAGCAGTCCCAACTGGGGAAGCTCCTACGAGCAGTACTTC.

This chain uses TRBV6-6 with TRBJ2-3; 8 positions match TRBD2. Germline-derived CDR1 and CDR2 are MNHNY and SVGAGI (reference sequence). V dropped 9 bases and J dropped 2; count of bases not matched to a gene: 7. The CDR3 is 14 residues long. In nucleotides, the CDR3 is TGTGCCAGTAGCGGGGCGTACTTCACAGATACGCAGTATTTT. It is translated as CASSGAYFTDTQYF.

CDR3 bases: TGTGCCAGCAGCTTGCCGGGGAGCTCCTACAATGAGCAGTTCTTC. This encodes CASSLPGSSYNEQFF. V gene TRBV5-4 combines with J gene TRBJ2-1; D might be TRBD2 (5 bases). This CDR3 region has 15 residues. V was cut by 1 base and J by 0 bases, with 8 bases left in between. Per germline, CDR1 SGHNT and CDR2 YYREEE (reference sequence).

This clonotype was detected only a few times. The V gene is TRBV29-1, the J gene TRBJ2-1, with TRBD1 as a possible D gene (6 bases). The CDR3 is made up of 16 amino acids. The V and J ends lost 5 bases and 4 bases respectively, with 21 bases between them. CDR1 is SQVTM, CDR2 ANQGSEA, per germline. This chain's CDR3 is CSVSGGRARGYNEQFF. DNA for the CDR3: TGCAGCGTTTCAGGCGGGCGGGCCAGGGGTTACAATGAGCAGTTCTTC.

This sequence joins TRBV7-8 and TRBJ2-7; a possible D gene is TRBD2 (7 bases). Trimming took off 5 bases at V and 3 bases at J, with 20 bases between the two ends. Germline lookup yields CDR1 SGHVS and CDR2 FQNEAQ. This CDR3 region has 16 residues. The CDR3, as DNA: TGTGCCAGCAGCCCCAGGGGAGGGGGGCTCCTCTACGAGCAGTACTTC. Residues: CASSPRGGGLLYEQYF. The full variable domain, with the rest looked up from reference TRBV7-8 and TRBJ2-7, is GAGVSQSPRYKVAKRGQDVALRCDPISGHVSLFWYQQALGQGPEFLTYFQNEAQLDKSGLPSDRFFAERPEGSVSTLKIQRTQQEDSAVYLCASSPRGGGLLYEQYFGPGTRLTVT.

The CDR3 loop is CASSLATGDEQFF. CDR3 coding DNA: TGCGCCAGCAGCTTGGCCACAGGGGATGAGCAGTTCTTC. The genes are TRBV5-1 and TRBJ2-1; 7 bases map to TRBD1. In germline, CDR1 is SGHRS, CDR2 YFSETQ. The CDR3 sequence is 13 residues long. Unmatched junction bases numbered 2, after V lost 0 bases and J lost 8 bases.

This chain connects TRBV13 to TRBJ1-1, with unresolved D. The CDR3 has 12 amino acids. The germline V gene has CDR1 PRHDT and CDR2 FYEKMQ (reference sequence). V was shortened by 6 bases and J by 7 bases, with 12 bases between the two germline ends. The CDR3 loop is CASSQTRGEAFF. The CDR3 region has the DNA TGTGCCAGCAGTCAGACGCGGGGTGAAGCTTTCTTT. The whole variable domain, remainder taken from reference TRBV13 and TRBJ1-1, is AAGVIQSPRHLIKEKRETATLKCYPIPRHDTVYWYQQGPGQDPQFLISFYEKMQSDKGSIPDRFSAQQFSDYHSELNMSSLELGDSALYFCASSQTRGEAFFGQGTRLTVV.

This clonotype has only a few counts. This sequence joins TRBV29-1 and TRBJ2-7, with TRBD1 matching over 10 bases. V dropped 5 bases and J dropped 5; count of bases not matched to a gene: 3. This CDR3 is 12 amino acids long. The germline V gene encodes CDR1 SQVTM and CDR2 ANQGSEA. CDR3: CSVPGQGNEQYF. DNA of the CDR3: TGCAGCGTTCCGGGACAGGGGAACGAGCAGTACTTC.

V and J are TRBV6-1 and TRBJ2-1; TRBD1 agrees at 9 bases. The CDR3 is 16 residues long. J was trimmed by 2 bases and V by 3 bases; bases with no gene match: 5. Germline CDR1 is MNHNS and CDR2 is SASEGT. The CDR3 DNA is TGTGCCAGCAGTGATATAGGGACAGGGCCCTACAATGAGCAGTTCTTC. Translation gives CASSDIGTGPYNEQFF.

The rearrangement links TRBV20-1 to TRBJ2-7; D uncertain. Per the germline V gene, CDR1 is DFQATT and CDR2 is SNEGSKA (reference sequence). Trimming shortened V by 0 bases and J by 3 bases, and 9 bases separated the two germline ends. This CDR3 is built from 13 residues. Written as DNA, the CDR3 is TGCAGTGCTAGAGAATCTTCAGACTACGAGCAGTACTTC. Translation gives CSARESSDYEQYF.

The table lists this clonotype with a few counts. The V call is TRBV4-1, the J call TRBJ1-5; weak D call: TRBD1 (6 bases). The germline V gene has CDR1 MGHRA and CDR2 YSYEKL. The CDR3 runs to 17 residues. Trimming removed 1 base at V and 2 bases at J, with 15 bases between. The CDR3, as DNA: TGCGCCAGCAGCCAAGGGGCTTCAGGGGTTCGCAATCAGCCCCAGCATTTT. Translating gives CASSQGASGVRNQPQHF.

The CDR3 sequence is CASIPANEQYF. CDR3 DNA sequence: TGTGCCAGCATCCCCGCTAACGAGCAGTACTTC. This sequence joins TRBV2 and TRBJ2-7; D call uncertain. This CDR3 spans 11 amino acids. Trimming took off 7 bases at V and 5 bases at J, with 9 bases between the two ends. Looked up from germline, CDR1 is SNHLY and CDR2 is FYNNEI.

The chain recombines TRBV3-1 with TRBJ2-3; D could derive from TRBD1 or TRBD2 (5 bases each). Trimming cost V 6 bases and J 2 bases, with 9 bases left between them. The CDR3 is made up of 13 amino acids. CDR1 LGHDT and CDR2 YNNKEL come from the germline V gene (reference sequence). CDR3 region: CASSGGATDTQYF. The DNA of the CDR3 is TGTGCCAGCAGTGGGGGTGCCACAGATACGCAGTATTTT.

This clonotype was detected a few times. The chain combines TRBV7-2 with TRBJ2-7; D possibly matches TRBD1 or TRBD2 (5 bases each). Germline V lookup: CDR1 SGHTA, CDR2 FQGNSA. This CDR3 spans 16 amino acids. The V gene lost 3 bases and the J gene lost 2 bases, with 17 bases spanning the gap. Written as DNA, the CDR3 is TGTGCCAGCAGCTTGAACGGGGCTAGTCCGACCTACGAGCAGTACTTC. Encoded protein: CASSLNGASPTYEQYF.

This clonotype was observed a handful of times. V usage is TRBV5-1 and J usage is TRBJ1-2; a possible D gene is TRBD1 (5 bases). This CDR3 comprises 14 residues. CDR1 and CDR2 (germline): SGHRS, YFSETQ. V was trimmed by 3 bases and J by 3 bases, leaving 12 bases between them. CDR3 DNA sequence: TGCGCCAGCAGCTCGGGACGGCGCGACTATGGCTACACCTTC. This codes for CASSSGRRDYGYTF.

This rearrangement joins TRBV3-1 to TRBJ2-1, with TRBD2 matching 7 bases. Germline V lookup: CDR1 LGHDT, CDR2 YNNKEL (reference sequence). V lost 6 bases and J lost 12; bases outside the gene matches: 8. The CDR3 contains 12 residues. CDR3: CASSLFASGQFF. The CDR3 coding sequence is TGTGCCAGCAGTCTCTTTGCTAGCGGGCAGTTCTTC.

The CDR3 region is CASSLGGGWGNQPQHF. Here the CDR3 DNA reads TGTGCCAGCAGTTTGGGGGGCGGTTGGGGCAATCAGCCCCAGCATTTT. V usage is TRBV12-3 or TRBV12-4 and J usage is TRBJ1-5, with D possibly being TRBD1 (6 bases). This CDR3 is built from 16 residues. Trimming took off 3 bases at V and 2 bases at J, with 14 bases between the two ends.

The table lists this clonotype with many counts. This chain joins TRBV7-2 and TRBJ2-3, with unresolved D. Germline V CDR1 and CDR2: SGHTA, FQGNSA. Deletions cut 5 bases from V and 0 bases from J, with 9 bases between. This CDR3 spans 14 amino acids. The CDR3 nucleotides read TGTGCCAGCAGCGATTGGTGGAGCACAGATACGCAGTATTTT. Translated: CASSDWWSTDTQYF.

The chain links TRBV6-5 to TRBJ1-2; D gene ambiguous. In germline, CDR1 is MNHEY, CDR2 SVGAGI. The CDR3 contains 15 residues. Trimming took 2 bases from V and 7 from J, leaving 17 bases between them. For the CDR3, the DNA is TGTGCCAGCAGTTACACAGAGGGATTCCAGGCTGGCTACACCTTC. Its protein is CASSYTEGFQAGYTF.

The chain uses TRBV20-1 and TRBJ2-7; D may be TRBD2 (5 bases). CDR3 length: 16 amino acids. CDR1 and CDR2 from the germline V gene are DFQATT and SNEGSKA (reference sequence). V dropped 2 bases and J dropped 2 bases, with 19 bases sitting between them. The CDR3 reads CSARRFRSTGTYEQYF. DNA for the CDR3: TGCAGTGCTAGACGGTTCAGGAGTACGGGGACCTACGAGCAGTACTTC.

This clonotype was seen repeatedly, ten times or more. V gene TRBV5-1 combines with J gene TRBJ2-7; 12 bases are shared with TRBD2. Unmatched junction bases numbered 8, after V lost 3 bases and J lost 7 bases. This CDR3 contains 15 residues. Germline CDR1 reads SGHRS; CDR2 reads YFSETQ. In nucleotides, the CDR3 is TGCGCCAGCAGCTACACTAGCGGGGGGCCCTGGGAGCAGTACTTC. It is translated as CASSYTSGGPWEQYF.

V usage is TRBV12-3 or TRBV12-4 and J usage is TRBJ2-2; the match to TRBD1 covers 11 bases. J gave up 6 bases and V 6 bases, and 6 bases lay outside the gene matches. The CDR3 covers 15 residues. CDR3 DNA sequence: TGTGCCAGCAGCTCTCGGACAGGGGGCTCCGGGGAGCTGTTTTTT. Translated: CASSSRTGGSGELFF.

This rearrangement joins TRBV5-1 to TRBJ2-1; 7 positions match TRBD2. Losses at the gene ends were 0 bases for V and 4 bases for J; bases not matched to a gene: 7. The CDR3 extends over 16 amino acids. In germline, CDR1 is SGHRS, CDR2 YFSETQ. The CDR3 bases are TGCGCCAGCAGCTTGGTGGTGCAGGGAGGGTACAATGAGCAGTTCTTC. Protein sequence: CASSLVVQGGYNEQFF. The full variable domain, completed using reference TRBV5-1 and TRBJ2-1, is KAGVTQTPRYLIKTRGQQVTLSCSPISGHRSVSWYQQTPGQGLQFLFEYFSETQRNKGNFPGRFSGRQFSNSRSEMNVSTLELGDSALYLCASSLVVQGGYNEQFFGPGTRLTVL.

This clonotype was recorded a few times. The CDR3 bases are TGTGCCAGCAGCTTGAACAGAGAAAACACCATATATTTT. Protein sequence: CASSLNRENTIYF. The chain is built from TRBV7-9 and TRBJ1-3, with D hard to call. Trimming removed 3 bases at V and 6 bases at J, with 9 bases between. This CDR3 spans 13 amino acids. Germline V CDR1 and CDR2: SEHNR, FQNEAQ (reference sequence).

This clonotype was found a few times. This chain links TRBV6-5 with TRBJ1-1, with 7 bases that match TRBD1. The V gene end was trimmed by 0 bases and the J gene end by 6 bases; junction bases not matched to a gene: 4. Germline V gives CDR1 MNHEY, CDR2 SVGAGI. This CDR3 has 14 amino acids. The CDR3 DNA follows: TGTGCCAGCAGTTACTCAACCGGACAGGCTGAAGCTTTCTTT. This translates into CASSYSTGQAEAFF.

This clonotype was picked up a small number of times. The J gene is TRBJ2-3, the V gene TRBV2, with 7 bases matching TRBD1. The CDR3 covers 12 residues. After removal of 9 bases from V and 2 bases from J, the junction contained 2 bases not matched to a gene. Germline V gene data show CDR1 as SNHLY and CDR2 as FYNNEI. CDR3 residues: CARQGNTDTQYF. CDR3 coding DNA: TGTGCCAGACAGGGGAACACAGATACGCAGTATTTT.